This T cell receptor (beta chain) is drawn from a study of blood T cells in healthy people across ages. A minimum of 5 micrograms of total RNA was extracted per sample. A J-beta primer mix and a sample-barcoded 5' primer were used in a second PCR of about 6 to 12 cycles. Tagging of each cDNA molecule was performed by a template-switch adaptor with 12 random nucleotides. TCRdb reprocessed the 5' RACE reads with MiXCR, giving one entry per CDR3 protein. The sample lists some 760,000 distinct CDR3 sequences; about 25% were seen once. This clonotype has just a few counts. The V segment lost 0 bases and the J segment 6 bases; nucleotides outside the gene matches: 6. The CDR3 sequence is 16 residues long. Looked up from germline, CDR1 is ENHRY and CDR2 is SYGVKD. The same specimen was also included in a second study, on T cells of mothers and their children.

The sequencing sample was made of blood. This clonotype originated in a boy under 18 in good health. V gene TRBV10-3 combines with J gene TRBJ2-1; 9 nucleotides agree with TRBD2. The CDR3 region is CAISESSLAGTNEQFF. DNA for the CDR3: TGTGCCATCAGTGAGTCGAGTCTAGCGGGGACCAATGAGCAGTTCTTC.